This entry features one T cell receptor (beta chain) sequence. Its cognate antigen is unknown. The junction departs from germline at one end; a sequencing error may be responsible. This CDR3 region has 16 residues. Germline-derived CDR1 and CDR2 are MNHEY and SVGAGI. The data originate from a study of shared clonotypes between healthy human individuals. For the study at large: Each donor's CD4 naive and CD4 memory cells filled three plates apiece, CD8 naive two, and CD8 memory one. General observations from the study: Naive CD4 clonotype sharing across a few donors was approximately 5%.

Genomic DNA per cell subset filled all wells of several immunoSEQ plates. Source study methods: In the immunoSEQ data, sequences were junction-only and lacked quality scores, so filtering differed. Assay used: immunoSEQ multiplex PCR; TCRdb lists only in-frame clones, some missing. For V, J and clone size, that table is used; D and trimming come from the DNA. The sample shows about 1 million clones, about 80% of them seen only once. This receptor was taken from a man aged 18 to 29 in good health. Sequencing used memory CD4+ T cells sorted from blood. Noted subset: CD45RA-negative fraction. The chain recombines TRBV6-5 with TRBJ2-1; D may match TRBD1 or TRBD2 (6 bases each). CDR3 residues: CASSYSRGASHNEQFF. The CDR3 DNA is TGTGCCAGCAGTTACTCGAGGGGGGCCTCCCACAATGAGCAGTTCTTC.